This T cell receptor beta chain derives from a study of blood T cell repertoires in COVID-19. The sample holds a few counts of this clone. Authors' data handling: Reference gene primer amplification gave nucleated cell count estimates. Data came from immunoSEQ multiplex PCR; TCRdb stores just in-frame clones and leaves some out. D and trimming were read from the DNA, whereas the V and J calls and clone size are those reported in that table. The table includes a few hundred thousand clones, around 90% detected once. Trimming shortened V by 0 bases and J by 2 bases, and 10 bases separated the two germline ends. The germline gives CDR1 LGHNA, CDR2 YSLEER. The CDR3 contains 15 residues.

This receptor was identified in a woman aged 45-60 years with COVID-19, enrolled during active disease. Sequences were obtained from peripheral blood. V gene TRBV4-3 combines with J gene TRBJ1-1, with D possibly being TRBD1 (5 bases). The CDR3 here is CASSQEIDSNTEAFF. The CDR3 nucleotides read TGCGCCAGCAGCCAAGAGATCGACAGTAACACTGAAGCTTTCTTT.